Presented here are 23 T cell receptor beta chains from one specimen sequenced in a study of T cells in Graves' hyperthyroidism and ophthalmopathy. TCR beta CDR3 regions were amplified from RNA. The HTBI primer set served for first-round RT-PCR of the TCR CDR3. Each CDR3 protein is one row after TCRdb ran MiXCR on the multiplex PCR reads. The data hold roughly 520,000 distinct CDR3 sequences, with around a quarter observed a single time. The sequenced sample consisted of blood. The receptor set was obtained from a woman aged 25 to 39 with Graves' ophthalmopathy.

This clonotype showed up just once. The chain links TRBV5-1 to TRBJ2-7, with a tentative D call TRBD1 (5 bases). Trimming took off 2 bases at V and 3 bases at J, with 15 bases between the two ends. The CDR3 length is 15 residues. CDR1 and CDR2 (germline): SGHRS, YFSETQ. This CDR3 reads CASSFDRPQHYEQYF. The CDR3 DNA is TGCGCCAGCAGCTTCGACAGACCCCAACACTACGAGCAGTACTTC. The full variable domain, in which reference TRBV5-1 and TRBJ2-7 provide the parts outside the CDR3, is KAGVTQTPRYLIKTRGQQVTLSCSPISGHRSVSWYQQTPGQGLQFLFEYFSETQRNKGNFPGRFSGRQFSNSRSEMNVSTLELGDSALYLCASSFDRPQHYEQYFGPGTRLTVT.

CDR3 DNA: TGCAGTGCCCTCCCGGGGAAGGGGACCGGGGAGCTGTTTTTT. Amino acids: CSALPGKGTGELFF. This chain uses TRBV20-1 with TRBJ2-2, with D possibly being TRBD1 or TRBD2 (5 bases each). This CDR3 has 14 residues. V lost 6 bases to trimming and J lost 5 bases, with 16 bases between them. Germline-derived CDR1 and CDR2 are DFQATT and SNEGSKA (reference sequence).

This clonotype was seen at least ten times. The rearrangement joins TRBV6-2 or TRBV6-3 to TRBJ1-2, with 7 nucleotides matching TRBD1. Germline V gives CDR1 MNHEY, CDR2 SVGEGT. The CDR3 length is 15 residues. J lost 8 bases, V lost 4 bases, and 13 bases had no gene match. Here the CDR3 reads CASSSTSGTAGGYTF. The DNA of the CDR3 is TGTGCCAGCAGTTCAACCTCCGGGACAGCCGGGGGCTACACCTTC.

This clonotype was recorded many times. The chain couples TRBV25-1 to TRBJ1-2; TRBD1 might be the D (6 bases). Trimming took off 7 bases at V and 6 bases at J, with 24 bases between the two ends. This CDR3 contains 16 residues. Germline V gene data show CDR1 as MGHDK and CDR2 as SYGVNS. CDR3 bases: TGTGCCAGCACTCCATCGGGGGCGCGGGGGTTGGATGGCTACACCTTC. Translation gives CASTPSGARGLDGYTF.

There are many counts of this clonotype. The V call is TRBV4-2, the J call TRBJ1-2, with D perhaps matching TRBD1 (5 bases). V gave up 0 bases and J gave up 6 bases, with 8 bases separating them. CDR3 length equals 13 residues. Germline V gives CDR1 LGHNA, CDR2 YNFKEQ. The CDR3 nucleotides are TGTGCCAGCAGCCAAGAAGACAGAAATGGCTACACCTTC. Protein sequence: CASSQEDRNGYTF.

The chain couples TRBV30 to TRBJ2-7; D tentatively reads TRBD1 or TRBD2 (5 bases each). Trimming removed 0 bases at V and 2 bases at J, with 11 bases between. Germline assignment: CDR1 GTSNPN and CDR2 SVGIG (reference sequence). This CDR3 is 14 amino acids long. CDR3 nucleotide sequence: TGTGCCTGGAGTGTCGGGACGGCTCCCTACGAGCAGTACTTC. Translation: CAWSVGTAPYEQYF.

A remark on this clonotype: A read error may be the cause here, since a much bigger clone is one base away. In DNA form, the CDR3 reads TGCGCCAGCAGCATACGGACATGGACCGGGGAGCTGTTTTTT. It translates to CASSIRTWTGELFF. The chain couples TRBV5-1 to TRBJ2-2; tentatively, D is TRBD1 (5 bases). The CDR3 is 14 amino acids. Trimming cost V 4 bases and J 5 bases, with 12 bases left between them. CDR1 SGHRS and CDR2 YFSETQ come from the germline V gene.

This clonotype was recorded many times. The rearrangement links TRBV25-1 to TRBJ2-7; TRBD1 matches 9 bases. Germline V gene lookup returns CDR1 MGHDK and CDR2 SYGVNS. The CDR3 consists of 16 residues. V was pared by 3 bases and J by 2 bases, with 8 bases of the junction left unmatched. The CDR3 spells CASSDTGTGTTYEQYF. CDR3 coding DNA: TGTGCCAGCAGTGATACCGGGACAGGGACTACCTACGAGCAGTACTTC.

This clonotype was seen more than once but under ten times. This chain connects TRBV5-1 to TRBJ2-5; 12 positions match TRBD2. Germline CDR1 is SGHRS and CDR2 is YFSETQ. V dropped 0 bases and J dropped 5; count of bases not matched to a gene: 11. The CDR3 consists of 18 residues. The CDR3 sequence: CASSLVTELAGGRETQYF. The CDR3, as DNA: TGCGCCAGCAGCTTGGTCACAGAACTAGCGGGGGGTCGGGAGACCCAGTACTTC.

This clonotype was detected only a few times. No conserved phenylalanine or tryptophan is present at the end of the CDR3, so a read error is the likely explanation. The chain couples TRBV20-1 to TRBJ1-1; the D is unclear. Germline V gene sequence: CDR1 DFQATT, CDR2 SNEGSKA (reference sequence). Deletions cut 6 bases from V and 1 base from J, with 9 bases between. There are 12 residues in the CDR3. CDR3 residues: CSARQENTEAFS. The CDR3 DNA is TGCAGTGCGAGACAAGAGAACACTGAAGCTTTCTCT.

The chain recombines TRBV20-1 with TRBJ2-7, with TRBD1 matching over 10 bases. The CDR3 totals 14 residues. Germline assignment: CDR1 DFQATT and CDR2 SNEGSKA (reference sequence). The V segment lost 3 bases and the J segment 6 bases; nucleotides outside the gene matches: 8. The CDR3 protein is CSASSRTGGGEQYF. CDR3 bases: TGCAGTGCTAGTTCCAGGACAGGGGGTGGCGAGCAGTACTTC.

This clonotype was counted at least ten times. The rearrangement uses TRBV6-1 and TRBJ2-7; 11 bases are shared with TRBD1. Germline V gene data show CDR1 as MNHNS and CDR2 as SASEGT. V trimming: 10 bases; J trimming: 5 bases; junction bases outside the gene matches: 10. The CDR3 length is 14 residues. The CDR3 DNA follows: TGTGCCACCTCAAAGGGGACAGGGGGAGACGAGCAGTACTTC. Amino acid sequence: CATSKGTGGDEQYF.

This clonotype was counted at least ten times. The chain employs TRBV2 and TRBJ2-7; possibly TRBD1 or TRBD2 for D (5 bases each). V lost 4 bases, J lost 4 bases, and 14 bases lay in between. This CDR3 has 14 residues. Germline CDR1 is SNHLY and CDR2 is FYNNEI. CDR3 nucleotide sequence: TGTGCCAGCAGTGTGGGGGTTCCTGATTACGAGCAGTACTTC. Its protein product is CASSVGVPDYEQYF.

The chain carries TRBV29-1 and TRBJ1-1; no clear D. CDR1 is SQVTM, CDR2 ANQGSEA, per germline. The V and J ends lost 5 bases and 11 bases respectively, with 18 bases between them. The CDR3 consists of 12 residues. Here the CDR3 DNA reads TGCAGCGTTACCCAAACTAGGACCGGCGCTTTCTTT. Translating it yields CSVTQTRTGAFF. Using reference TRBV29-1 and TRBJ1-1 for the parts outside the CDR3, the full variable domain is SAVISQKPSRDICQRGTSLTIQCQVDSQVTMMFWYRQQPGQSLTLIATANQGSEATYESGFVIDKFPISRPNLTFSTLTVSNMSPEDSSIYLCSVTQTRTGAFFGQGTRLTVV.

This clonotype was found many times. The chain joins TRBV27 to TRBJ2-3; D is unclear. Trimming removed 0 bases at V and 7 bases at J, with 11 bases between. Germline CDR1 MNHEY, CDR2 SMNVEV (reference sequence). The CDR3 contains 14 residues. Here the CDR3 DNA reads TGTGCCAGCAGTTTATCGAACAGTCTGTATACGCAGTATTTT. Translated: CASSLSNSLYTQYF.

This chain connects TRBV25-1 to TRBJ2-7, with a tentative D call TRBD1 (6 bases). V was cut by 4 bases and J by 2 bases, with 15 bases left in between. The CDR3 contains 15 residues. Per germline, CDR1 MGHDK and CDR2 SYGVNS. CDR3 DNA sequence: TGTGCCAGCAGTGCGGACAGCTCTAGACCCTACGAGCAGTACTTC. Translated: CASSADSSRPYEQYF.

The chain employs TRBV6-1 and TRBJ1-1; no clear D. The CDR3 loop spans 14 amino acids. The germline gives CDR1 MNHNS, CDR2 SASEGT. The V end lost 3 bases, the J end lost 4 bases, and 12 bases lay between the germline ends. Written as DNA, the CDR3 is TGTGCCAGCAGTGATTTGGACGGGGTCACTGAAGCTTTCTTT. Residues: CASSDLDGVTEAFF.

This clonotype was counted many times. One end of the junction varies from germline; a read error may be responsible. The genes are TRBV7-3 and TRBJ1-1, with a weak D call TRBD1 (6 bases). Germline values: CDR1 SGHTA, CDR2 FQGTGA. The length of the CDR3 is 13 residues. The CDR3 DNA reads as TGCGCCAGCAGCTTACAGGGAGGAACTGAAGCTTTCTTT. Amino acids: CASSLQGGTEAFF.

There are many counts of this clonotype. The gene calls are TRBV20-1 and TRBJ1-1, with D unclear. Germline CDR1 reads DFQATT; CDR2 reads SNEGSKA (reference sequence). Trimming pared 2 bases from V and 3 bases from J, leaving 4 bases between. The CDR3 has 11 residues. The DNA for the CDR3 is TGCAGTGCTAGACGGGACACTGAAGCTTTCTTT. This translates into CSARRDTEAFF.

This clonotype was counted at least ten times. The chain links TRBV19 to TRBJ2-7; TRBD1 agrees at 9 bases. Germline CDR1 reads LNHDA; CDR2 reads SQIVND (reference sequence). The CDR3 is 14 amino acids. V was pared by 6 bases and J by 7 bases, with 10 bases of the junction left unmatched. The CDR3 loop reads CASRPPGTGREQYF. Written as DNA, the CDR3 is TGTGCCAGTAGGCCCCCCGGGACAGGGCGTGAGCAGTACTTC.

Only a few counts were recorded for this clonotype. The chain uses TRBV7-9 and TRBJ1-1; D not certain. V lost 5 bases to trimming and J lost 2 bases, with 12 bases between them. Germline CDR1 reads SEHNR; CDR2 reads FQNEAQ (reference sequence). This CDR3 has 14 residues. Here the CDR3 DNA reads TGTGCCAGCAGCCCCCCCTGGGCCAACACTGAAGCTTTCTTT. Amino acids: CASSPPWANTEAFF.

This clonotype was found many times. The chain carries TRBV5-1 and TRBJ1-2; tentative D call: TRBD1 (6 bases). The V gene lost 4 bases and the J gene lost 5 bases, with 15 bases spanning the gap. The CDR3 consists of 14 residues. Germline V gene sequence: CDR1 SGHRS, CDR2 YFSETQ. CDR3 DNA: TGCGCCAGCAGCCTGGACAGCGGGACTTATGGCTACACCTTC. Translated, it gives CASSLDSGTYGYTF.

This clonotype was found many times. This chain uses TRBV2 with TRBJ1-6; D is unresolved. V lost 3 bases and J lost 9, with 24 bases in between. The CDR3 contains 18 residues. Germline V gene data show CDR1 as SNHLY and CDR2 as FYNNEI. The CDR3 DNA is TGTGCCAGCAGTGACCATAGACGCCAACTGAAAGTCAGTTCACCCCTCCACTTT. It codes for CASSDHRRQLKVSSPLHF.